These 30 T cell receptor beta chains came from one sample sequenced in a study of patients and donors after allogeneic stem cell transplantation. TCRdb processed the RT-PCR reads anew with MiXCR; each CDR3 protein has one entry. The sample has hundreds of thousands of distinct CDR3 sequences; 16% are singletons. Sequencing input: blood, either unsorted or a sorted T cell fraction (not recorded which). These receptors were obtained from a human donor who was either an allogeneic HSCT recipient or a stem cell or donor lymphocyte infusion donor (not recorded which). It is not recorded whose cells these are; they may come from a transplant donor.

This clonotype is a singleton in its sample. J is TRBJ2-1 and V is TRBV29-1; 8 bases map to TRBD2. The CDR3 loop spans 14 amino acids. Germline V gives CDR1 SQVTM, CDR2 ANQGSEA. With V trimmed by 8 bases and J by 6 bases, 12 bases remained unmatched. CDR3 in amino acids: CSSRTSGRGNEQFF. CDR3 nucleotides: TGCAGCTCCCGTACATCCGGGAGGGGCAATGAGCAGTTCTTC.

This clonotype has ten or more counts. The chain uses TRBV12-3 or TRBV12-4 and TRBJ1-1; D not resolved. This CDR3 is 14 amino acids long. Trimming shortened V by 2 bases and J by 0 bases, and 7 bases separated the two germline ends. The CDR3 protein is CASSLHIMNTEAFF. DNA for the CDR3: TGTGCCAGCAGTTTACACATCATGAACACTGAAGCTTTCTTT.

This clonotype was observed many times. The chain couples TRBV7-9 to TRBJ1-1, with TRBD1 as a possible D gene (6 bases). V dropped 5 bases and J dropped 3 bases, with 13 bases sitting between them. The CDR3 sequence is 14 residues long. The germline CDR1 and CDR2 sequences are SEHNR and FQNEAQ (reference sequence). As DNA, the CDR3 is TGTGCCAGCAGCCTGGGGGCTTGGGACACTGAAGCTTTCTTT. Its translation: CASSLGAWDTEAFF.

In its sample, this clonotype was seen many times. The genes are TRBV4-1 and TRBJ2-2, with 7 bases aligning to TRBD2. This CDR3 region has 15 residues. The V gene end was trimmed by 1 base and the J gene end by 8 bases; junction bases not matched to a gene: 7. Germline CDR1 reads MGHRA; CDR2 reads YSYEKL. CDR3 bases: TGCGCCAGCAGCCAAGTCGTGGGAGGGGATGGGGAGCTGTTTTTT. Translated: CASSQVVGGDGELFF.

This clonotype was recorded a few times. This chain uses TRBV4-2 with TRBJ1-2, with TRBD1 as a possible D gene (6 bases). Germline lookup yields CDR1 LGHNA and CDR2 YNFKEQ. The CDR3 contains 16 residues. V lost 4 bases and J 2 bases, leaving 17 bases between the germline ends. Here the CDR3 reads CASSPVRGQTNYGYTF. The CDR3 bases are TGTGCCAGCAGCCCTGTTCGTGGACAGACCAACTATGGCTACACCTTC.

This chain links TRBV7-2 with TRBJ1-1; maybe TRBD1 (5 bases). CDR3 length equals 17 residues. Germline loops: CDR1 SGHTA, CDR2 FQGNSA. V gave up 5 bases and J gave up 5 bases, with 24 bases separating them. CDR3 sequence: CASSAKYMGRGYTEAFF. In DNA form, the CDR3 reads TGTGCCAGCAGCGCAAAATACATGGGGAGGGGATATACTGAAGCTTTCTTT.

At least ten counts were recorded for this clonotype. The gene calls are TRBV3-1 and TRBJ1-1; D not resolved. Germline lookup yields CDR1 LGHDT and CDR2 YNNKEL (reference sequence). The CDR3 is 14 amino acids. V lost 2 bases and J lost 7, with 14 bases in between. CDR3 DNA: TGTGCCAGCAGCCAACCGGGAAAGGGCGGTGAAGCTTTCTTT. Protein product: CASSQPGKGGEAFF.

This sequence joins TRBV20-1 and TRBJ2-1; 8 nucleotides agree with TRBD2. The trim removed 2 bases at V and 7 bases at J, leaving 13 bases unmatched. The germline V gene encodes CDR1 DFQATT and CDR2 SNEGSKA (reference sequence). This CDR3 comprises 16 residues. CDR3 protein: CSARTQSAGVVNEQFF. CDR3 sequence (DNA): TGCAGTGCTAGAACCCAATCAGCGGGAGTGGTAAATGAGCAGTTCTTC.

This clonotype was counted between two and nine times. The chain employs TRBV28 and TRBJ2-1; 8 bases are a match to TRBD1. The CDR3 is 15 residues long. Trimming at V came to 2 bases and at J to 6 bases, leaving 6 bases not matched to a gene. Per germline, CDR1 MDHEN and CDR2 SYDVKM. CDR3 DNA: TGTGCCAGCAGTTTAGCAGGACAGGGCGTCAATGAGCAGTTCTTC. Translating it yields CASSLAGQGVNEQFF.

This clonotype was observed a handful of times. The chain is built from TRBV29-1 and TRBJ1-2; tentative D call: TRBD1 (6 bases). Deletions cut 1 base from V and 7 bases from J, with 10 bases between. The CDR3 sequence is 12 residues long. Germline lookup yields CDR1 SQVTM and CDR2 ANQGSEA. The CDR3 DNA sequence: TGCAGCGTTGAAGGTGGAGGGGGTGGCTACACCTTC. It specifies CSVEGGGGGYTF.

The V gene is TRBV20-1, the J gene TRBJ2-5, with 15 nucleotides matching TRBD2. Germline V gene lookup returns CDR1 DFQATT and CDR2 SNEGSKA (reference sequence). J gave up 5 bases and V 6 bases, and 7 bases lay outside the gene matches. The length of the CDR3 is 15 residues. CDR3 loop: CSALGTSGRRETQYF. The DNA for the CDR3 is TGCAGTGCCCTGGGGACTAGCGGGAGGCGGGAGACCCAGTACTTC.

This clonotype was picked up many times. The chain combines TRBV12-3 or TRBV12-4 with TRBJ1-1; TRBD1 agrees at 9 bases. Trimming removed 2 bases from V and 6 bases from J; junction bases left unmatched: 4. The CDR3 has 14 residues. The CDR3 is CASSLNRGPSEAFF. DNA for the CDR3: TGTGCCAGCAGTTTAAACAGGGGGCCCTCTGAAGCTTTCTTT.

This clonotype was detected a few times. V usage is TRBV20-1 and J usage is TRBJ2-5, with D unclear. The CDR3 spans 12 residues. V shed 3 bases and J shed 2 bases, with 7 bases lying between them. Germline CDR1 is DFQATT and CDR2 is SNEGSKA (reference sequence). As DNA, the CDR3 is TGCAGTGCTAGGCTGCGGCAAGAGACCCAGTACTTC. This codes for CSARLRQETQYF.

This CDR3 reads CASRQATGPNLFF. CDR3 nucleotides: TGCGCCAGCAGACAGGCTACAGGGCCCAATCTGTTTTTT. The chain employs TRBV5-1 and TRBJ1-4; D is perhaps TRBD1 (6 bases). Germline V lookup: CDR1 SGHRS, CDR2 YFSETQ. The CDR3 covers 13 residues. V lost 5 bases, J lost 14 bases, and 19 bases lay in between.

This clonotype occurred a few times. This chain links TRBV29-1 with TRBJ1-2; TRBD1 aligns across 7 bases. This CDR3 has 17 residues. The V gene end was trimmed by 0 bases and the J gene end by 5 bases; junction bases not matched to a gene: 15. The germline CDR1 and CDR2 sequences are SQVTM and ANQGSEA. CDR3 in amino acids: CSVEDSQRGRQGYGYTF. In DNA, the CDR3 is TGCAGCGTTGAAGATTCCCAGAGGGGGAGACAGGGATATGGCTACACCTTC.

The V gene is TRBV6-4, the J gene TRBJ2-1; D is ambiguous. The germline gives CDR1 MRHNA, CDR2 SNTAGT. This CDR3 has 15 residues. Trimming took off 3 bases at V and 0 bases at J, with 9 bases between the two ends. The chain's CDR3 is CASSERLSSYNEQFF. Here the CDR3 DNA reads TGTGCCAGCAGTGAACGCCTCAGCTCCTACAATGAGCAGTTCTTC.

This clonotype has only a few counts. The chain employs TRBV25-1 and TRBJ1-1; D is undetermined. This CDR3 is 16 amino acids long. Germline CDR1 MGHDK, CDR2 SYGVNS. Trimming removed 1 base at V and 11 bases at J, with 23 bases between. The CDR3, as DNA: TGTGCCAGCAGTGAATCTTCCCCGGGCGGTTCGCGATTGGCTTTCTTT. This encodes CASSESSPGGSRLAFF.

The V gene is TRBV4-1, the J gene TRBJ2-7, with a weak D call TRBD2 (5 bases). Trimming removed 1 base from V and 6 bases from J, with 13 bases in between. Germline CDR1 and CDR2: MGHRA and YSYEKL. CDR3 length: 14 residues. The CDR3 DNA follows: TGCGCCAGCAGCCAAGGACTAAGGAGAGGCGAGCAGTACTTC. This codes for CASSQGLRRGEQYF.

V gene TRBV4-2 combines with J gene TRBJ1-2; D is possibly TRBD1 (6 bases). Trimming left V 0 bases short and J 4 bases short, with 9 bases between. CDR1 is LGHNA, CDR2 YNFKEQ, per germline. The CDR3 extends over 14 amino acids. Written as DNA, the CDR3 is TGTGCCAGCAGCCAAGATCCGACAGGCTATGGCTACACCTTC. It is translated as CASSQDPTGYGYTF.

The chain joins TRBV9 to TRBJ1-2; D is undetermined. Germline CDR1 is SGDLS and CDR2 is YYNGEE. The V end was cut by 4 bases, the J end by 4 bases, with 23 bases between. This CDR3 region has 17 residues. The CDR3 DNA is TGTGCCAGCAGCCCATTCGGCGGAACGGACGTTGGCTATGGCTACACCTTC. Translated, it gives CASSPFGGTDVGYGYTF.

This clonotype showed up just a few times. This chain connects TRBV7-9 to TRBJ2-3; D is unresolved. V lost 4 bases, J lost 3 bases, and 8 bases lay in between. Germline V gives CDR1 SEHNR, CDR2 FQNEAQ (reference sequence). The CDR3 totals 13 residues. In nucleotides, the CDR3 is TGTGCCAGCAGCTCCTACAGAACAGATACGCAGTATTTT. Protein: CASSSYRTDTQYF.

This rearrangement joins TRBV5-5 to TRBJ2-2; D is unresolved. Per germline, CDR1 SGHKS and CDR2 YYEKEE (reference sequence). V dropped 2 bases and J dropped 5 bases, with 13 bases sitting between them. The CDR3 consists of 15 residues. The CDR3 is CASSFVIVGTGELFF. The CDR3 DNA follows: TGTGCCAGCAGCTTTGTAATAGTGGGTACCGGGGAGCTGTTTTTT.

A few counts support this clonotype. The chain employs TRBV30 and TRBJ1-3; tentatively, D is TRBD1 (5 bases). CDR3 length equals 16 residues. From germline, CDR1 is GTSNPN and CDR2 SVGIG (reference sequence). Between the trimmed V and J ends, which lost 4 bases and 1 base, there was a span of 17 bases. The CDR3 here is CAWMGQTAYSGNTIYF. DNA for the CDR3: TGTGCCTGGATGGGGCAGACAGCTTATTCTGGAAACACCATATATTTT.

This clonotype was seen a handful of times. J is TRBJ2-7 and V is TRBV6-5, with D perhaps TRBD2 (5 bases). V lost 0 bases to trimming and J lost 7 bases, with 13 bases between them. Germline V gives CDR1 MNHEY, CDR2 SVGAGI. This CDR3 spans 14 amino acids. The CDR3, as DNA: TGTGCCAGCAGTTACTCCGGCAGTACGGGGGAGCAGTACTTC. Residues: CASSYSGSTGEQYF.

The CDR3 DNA reads TGCGCCAGCAGCTTGTCCCCTCGATCAAAGAACACCGGGGAGCTGTTTTTT. This sequence encodes CASSLSPRSKNTGELFF. The J gene is TRBJ2-2, the V gene TRBV5-1; D gene uncertain. Trimming pared 1 base from V and 1 base from J, leaving 14 bases between. CDR3 length: 17 residues. Germline assignment: CDR1 SGHRS and CDR2 YFSETQ.

The rearrangement uses TRBV15 and TRBJ2-1; possibly TRBD2 for D (7 bases). CDR1 LNHNV and CDR2 YYDKDF come from the germline V gene (reference sequence). V shed 3 bases and J shed 4 bases, with 16 bases lying between them. The CDR3 is 16 amino acids. CDR3 in DNA: TGTGCCACCAGCAGGGACATAGGGAGGGGGTACAATGAGCAGTTCTTC. As protein: CATSRDIGRGYNEQFF.

This clonotype was found a few times. The V gene is TRBV5-1, the J gene TRBJ2-7; D gene uncertain. The length of the CDR3 is 12 residues. The germline V and J ends were trimmed by 6 bases and 7 bases, with 14 bases remaining between them. Germline V gene data show CDR1 as SGHRS and CDR2 as YFSETQ. The CDR3 DNA follows: TGCGCCAGCACAGATTCGATACGAGAGCAGTACTTC. Translating it yields CASTDSIREQYF.

This clonotype was counted a few times. This sequence joins TRBV4-1 and TRBJ2-1; 7 nucleotides align to TRBD2. This CDR3 is built from 17 residues. CDR1 MGHRA and CDR2 YSYEKL come from the germline V gene. V lost 0 bases to trimming and J lost 1 base; unmatched junction nucleotides: 6. The CDR3 DNA reads as TGCGCCAGCAGCCAAGAAGAAGTGGGAGGGTCCTACAATGAGCAGTTCTTC. Its translation: CASSQEEVGGSYNEQFF.

The CDR3 protein is CSAVPTSGTSYEQYF. The CDR3 nucleotides read TGCAGTGCCGTCCCGACTAGCGGTACTTCCTACGAGCAGTACTTC. The chain has TRBV20-1 and TRBJ2-7; TRBD2 agrees at 9 bases. Germline V gene sequence: CDR1 DFQATT, CDR2 SNEGSKA (reference sequence). The junction had 10 bases not matched to a gene; V was cut back by 6 bases and J by 1 base. This CDR3 has 15 residues.

The chain recombines TRBV6-1 with TRBJ2-2, with no clear D. Trimming pared 6 bases from V and 5 bases from J, leaving 19 bases between. CDR3 length equals 16 residues. Per the germline V gene, CDR1 is MNHNS and CDR2 is SASEGT. The CDR3 here is CASRKMPVTRTGELFF. CDR3 sequence (DNA): TGTGCCAGCAGAAAAATGCCAGTTACCAGGACCGGGGAGCTGTTTTTT.